What follows describes a single T cell receptor (beta chain). This sample is drawn from a study of T cells in localized non-small cell lung cancer. Generated by immunoSEQ multiplex PCR, the TCRdb table keeps only in-frame clones and is missing some. This table has roughly 35,000 clones, around 92% appearing once. CDR1 is SQVTM and CDR2 is ANQGSEA in the germline V gene. Between the trimmed V and J ends, which lost 4 bases and 1 base, there was a span of 11 bases. The CDR3 is 14 amino acids. The chain joins TRBV29-1 to TRBJ2-1; weak D call: TRBD1 (5 bases). Sequences were derived from peripheral blood, sampled before any cancer treatment. This sequence originates from a female donor at least 60 years old with stage I lung adenocarcinoma. This CDR3 reads CSVAYRSSYNEQFF. CDR3 DNA: TGCAGCGTTGCCTACAGGTCATCCTACAATGAGCAGTTCTTC.